This T cell receptor (beta chain) was captured by sequencing in a study of OX40 agonist ivuxolimab in advanced cancers. Regarding the study in general: Ivuxolimab, which targeted the costimulatory receptor OX40 (CD134), was an agonistic, fully human IgG2 monoclonal antibody. Intravenous ivuxolimab was administered to patients every 2 weeks at six dose levels: 0.01, 0.1, 0.3, 1.5, 3 and 10 mg/kg. Among the roughly 52 dose-escalation patients, 19 had hepatocellular carcinoma, approximately 15 melanoma, 9 renal cell carcinoma and 9 head and neck cancer. In the dose-escalation cohort, 82.7% of patients were male, and the mean age was around 60 years with a range of roughly 20 to 80. Patients were allowed to have had prior anti-PD-1, anti-PD-L1 or anti-CTLA-4 therapy, and 40% of the dose-escalation patients had been treated with checkpoint inhibitors. Partial responses occurred in three dose-escalation patients, of whom one had hepatocellular carcinoma and two had cutaneous melanoma. The point of sequencing TCRbeta in the periphery was to test whether ivuxolimab changed TCR sequence diversity and drove clonal T-cell expansion. The paper reports the monotherapy dose-escalation portion (N = 52 patients) of the phase I ivuxolimab trial. Broad study findings and their caveats: In partial responders in the 0.1-3.0 mg/kg groups, normalized peripheral clonal expansion was found to be among the lowest, especially among CD8+ T cells. Low levels of normalized T-cell clonal expansion were also seen in some patients who did not respond. On average, CD8+ T cells showed more expanded clones than CD4+ T cells after ivuxolimab. Clonal expansion of both CD4+ and CD8+ blood T cells was observed from baseline to week 6 at doses 0.1 to 3.0 mg/kg. The antigen specificity of the peripheral T cells that underwent clonal expansion was not determined.

The trial excluded patients who had a history of autoimmune disease or were on systemic immunosuppression. Peripheral blood for TCR sequencing was collected from all dose cohorts at baseline, on cycle 4 day 1, and on cycle 7 day 1. The samples were drawn from a first-in-human, open-label, multicenter phase I dose-escalation trial of ivuxolimab. Adults with locally advanced or metastatic head and neck squamous cell, hepatocellular, melanoma or renal cell carcinoma were enrolled in the trial. CD4+ and CD8+ T cells were sorted separately from peripheral blood before TCR sequencing. Points on this clone: Its specific antigen is unknown. Base qualities were left out, and no much larger clone turns up one base away.

Genomic DNA was extracted from sorted cells for sequencing of the TCRbeta CDR3 region. The immunoSEQ Assay was used to sequence the TCRbeta CDR3 regions. TCRdb limited this immuneACCESS table to in-frame rearrangements with V and J called. A share of clones is missing; checked studies link under half to unresolved V genes, and the rest is unexplained. Here the sample has about 68,000 clones; roughly nine tenths occur a single time. The ten largest clonotypes hold just over 0.3% of the sample. The specimen comprised CD4+ or CD8+ T cells sorted from blood, sampled in a trial of the OX40 agonist ivuxolimab. The receptor was derived from an adult with an advanced solid tumor such as melanoma, head and neck, liver or kidney cancer.

Here is the DNA: TGTGCCAGCAGCTTCAAGGACAGAAATGAAAAACTGTTTTTT. It translates as CASSFKDRNEKLFF. Recombination linked TRBV13 to TRBJ1-4; TRBD1 is perhaps the D gene, given 6 matching bases. The V and J ends are trimmed by 3 bases and 5 bases, leaving 10 bases between them. Its CDR3 holds 14 amino acids, cysteine through phenylalanine. The entry retains the CDR3 DNA only, 42 bases that are in frame from base 1. As encoded in the germline V gene (reference sequence), CDR1 is PRHDT while CDR2 is FYEKMQ.